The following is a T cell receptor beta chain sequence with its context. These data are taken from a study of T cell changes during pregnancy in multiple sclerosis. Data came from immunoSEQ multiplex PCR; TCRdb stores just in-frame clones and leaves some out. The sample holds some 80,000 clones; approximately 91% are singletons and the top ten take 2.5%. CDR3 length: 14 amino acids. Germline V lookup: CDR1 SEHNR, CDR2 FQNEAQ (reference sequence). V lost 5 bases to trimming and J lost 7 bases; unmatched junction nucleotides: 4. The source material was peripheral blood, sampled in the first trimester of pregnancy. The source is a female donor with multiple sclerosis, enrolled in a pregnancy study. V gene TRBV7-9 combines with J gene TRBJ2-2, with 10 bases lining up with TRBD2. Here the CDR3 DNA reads TGTGCCAGCAGCCGGACTAGCGGAGGCGGGGAGCTGTTTTTT. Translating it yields CASSRTSGGGELFF.